This T cell receptor beta chain was obtained from a study of T cell responses to AZD1222 COVID-19 vaccine (dated by TCRdb to the early 2020s). Regarding the research as a whole: AZD1222 recipients whose second dose came at about 4 weeks and those whose second dose came at about 12 weeks were combined into one group, since spike-specific TCR depth and breadth did not differ between the two schedules. TCR sequencing covered roughly 230 trial participants: 207 given two doses of AZD1222 and 26 given two doses of MenACWY control vaccine. Trial participants were enrolled by age into subgroups of 18-55, 56-69 and 70-plus years, and roughly 150, 30 and 60 TCR-sequenced participants, respectively, were included in these subgroups. Broader findings and caveats from the paper: Reportedly, close to half of the unique spike-specific TCRs recognized epitopes lying outside the regions that are mutated in the B.1.351 and B.1.1.7 variants. Spike-specific TCR breadth and depth rose significantly after two AZD1222 doses compared with day 0 and with MenACWY recipients. The vaccine-associated CD4 TCRs covered the entire spike protein, and the dominant responses fell in regions 160-218 and 743-854. Participants were mostly white British and included more females than males, and it was suggested by the authors that clonal diversity may have been underestimated. Because no samples from the day 14 peak response were available, repertoires could be characterized only after the peak T cell response. Conclusions about previously exposed vaccinees are limited because only six or seven AZD1222 recipients were SARS-CoV-2 seropositive at baseline. The 56-69-year group was small, and its depth increase did not reach significance, likely because of low power.

The CDR3, from cysteine to phenylalanine, totals 18 residues. Only the CDR3 DNA stays, 54 bases, in frame from base 1. V loses 5 bases, J loses 2 bases, and the germline ends lie 21 bases apart. The germline V gene specifies SGHAT as CDR1 and FQNNGV as CDR2. The CDR3 regions of human TCRbeta chains were analyzed by immunosequencing. The authors' pipeline ran thus. Repertoire TCRs were matched against a reference library of SARS-CoV-2-specific TCRs generated with the MIRA antigen-specificity platform. Breadth meant the fraction of unique TCRs that were SARS-CoV-2-associated, whereas depth meant the fraction of total T cells that were SARS-CoV-2-associated. Using the MIRA data, every spike-specific TCR was mapped to the spike region that the TCR reacted to and assigned to either a CD4 or a CD8 class. Log10-transformed breadth and depth values were compared by one-way ANOVA with Sidak's multiple comparisons tests. The table was pulled from immuneACCESS by TCRdb, which kept in-frame rearrangements only. Such tables lose some clones; where checked, under half of the loss comes from unresolved V genes, and the rest has no known cause. That table is the source of V, J and clone size, and D and trimming were worked out from the DNA. The sample has 100,000 to 150,000 clones on record, 90% of them singletons. The ten largest clonotypes hold about 7% of the sample.

The time point label on this specimen signifies: baseline before first vaccination. Vaccinee samples came from UK trials COV001 and COV002, including a single-blind randomized controlled phase 2/3 trial of AZD1222 (ChAdOx1 nCoV-19) in healthy adults. Trial participant PBMC samples were collected at day 0 and day 28 after the second dose for TCRbeta chain sequencing. On this clone: The specificity of this receptor is unknown. No quality values exist for individual bases; no much larger clone is one base distant.

Material: peripheral blood, obtained on day 0 of AZD1222 vaccination. The TCR was taken from an adult in good health. The chain uses TRBV11-2 and TRBJ2-2; the D gene is perhaps TRBD1, on 5 matching bases. CDR3 sequence: CASSNRGFLELNTGELFF. The sequenced DNA is TGTGCCAGCAGCAATAGGGGCTTCCTCGAGCTAAACACCGGGGAGCTGTTTTTT.